The rows below give T cell receptor beta chains drawn from one sample of a study of somatic mutations in cytotoxic T cells in rheumatoid arthritis. The table came from immunoSEQ multiplex PCR; TCRdb's copy has only in-frame clones and leaves some out. The table has 12,000 to 15,000 clones, 90% to 95% seen once. The sample was CD4+ T cells sorted from blood. These receptors all stem from an older man with rheumatoid arthritis. The CDR3 runs from the conserved cysteine through the conserved F or W. A D gene is named only where the DNA matches it firmly. A row's size may be missing; if present it is once, few, many or a size class.

cdr3_length	d_call	v_call	j_call	clone_size	cdr3_nt	cdr3_aa
13	NA	TRBV6-5	TRBJ2-7	NA	TGTGCCAGCAGGGTGGCAGGAGGGGCCGAGCAGTACTTC	CASRVAGGAEQYF
17	TRBD2	TRBV5-1	TRBJ2-2	NA	TGCGCCAGCAGCCAGGGGACTAGCGGAGCGAACACCGGGGAGCTGTTTTTT	CASSQGTSGANTGELFF
18	TRBD1	TRBV7-9	TRBJ2-6	NA	TGTGCCAGCCCCTGGGGGCAGGGGGCATTCTCTGGGGCCAACGTCCTGACTTTC	CASPWGQGAFSGANVLTF
17	TRBD1	TRBV10-3	TRBJ1-2	NA	TGTGCCATCAGTGGACGACCACAGGGGAGGTTGCTCTATGGCTACACCTTC	CAISGRPQGRLLYGYTF
15	TRBD1	TRBV10-3	TRBJ1-5	once	TGTGCCATCAGCGAAACAGGGGGCGGGAGTCAGCCCCAGCATTTT	CAISETGGGSQPQHF
16	NA	TRBV21-1	TRBJ1-2	NA	TGTGCCAGCAGCACAGACGACAGGGCTAGGGGGGATGGCTACACCTTC	CASSTDDRARGDGYTF
13	TRBD2	TRBV28	TRBJ2-7	NA	TGTGCCAGCACCATGGCGGGAGCTTACGAGCAGTACTTC	CASTMAGAYEQYF
19	TRBD1	TRBV7-9	TRBJ2-2	NA	TGTGCCAGCAGCCCCAGGGGACAGTTAAGAGGTGGTAGCGCCGGGGAGCTGTTTTTT	CASSPRGQLRGGSAGELFF
14	TRBD1	TRBV6-1	TRBJ2-2	few	TGTGCCAGCATGTGGACAGGGGGAACCGGGGAGCTGTTTTTT	CASMWTGGTGELFF
14	NA	TRBV6-6	TRBJ1-1	NA	TGTGCCAGCAGTTACTCAACAAGGAACACTGAAGCTTTCTTT	CASSYSTRNTEAFF
14	NA	TRBV9	TRBJ2-1	once	TGTGCCAGCAGCGACAGGAGCTCCTACAATGAGCAGTTCTTC	CASSDRSSYNEQFF
13	TRBD2	TRBV6-1	TRBJ2-7	NA	TGTGCCGTCCGACTAGCGGGAGGGCAGGAGCAGTACTTC	CAVRLAGGQEQYF
12	NA	TRBV11-2	TRBJ1-2	NA	TGTGCCAGCAGCCTAGGAGGCTATGGCTACACCTTC	CASSLGGYGYTF
14	NA	TRBV27	TRBJ2-2	NA	TGTGCCAGCTCGGACTCCCTCCTGCGCGGGGAGCTGTTTTTT	CASSDSLLRGELFF
16	TRBD2	TRBV10-3	TRBJ2-1	NA	TGTGCCATCAGATCCGCCGGGACTAGCGGCTACAATGAGCAGTTCTTC	CAIRSAGTSGYNEQFF
15	TRBD1	TRBV5-4	TRBJ2-5	NA	TGTGCCAGCAGGCGACAACAGGGGCGGCAAGAGACCCAGTACTTC	CASRRQQGRQETQYF
16	NA	TRBV7-2	TRBJ2-3	NA	TGTGCCAGCAGCCCACGGGTTAGCGCAATGGGGGATACGCAGTATTTT	CASSPRVSAMGDTQYF
14	NA	TRBV7-3	TRBJ2-7	NA	TGTGCCAGCAGCCCCACAGGGGGGGCGGGCGAGCAGTACTTC	CASSPTGGAGEQYF
13	TRBD1	TRBV2	TRBJ1-5	NA	TGTGCCAGCAGCCAGGGGGCCGTTCAGCCCCAGCATTTT	CASSQGAVQPQHF
15	NA	TRBV6-1	TRBJ1-5	once	TGTGCCAGCAGTGAACGAACGGACAGTCTTGAGCCCCAGCATTTT	CASSERTDSLEPQHF
14	TRBD1	TRBV6-5	TRBJ2-7	NA	TGTGCCAGCAGCACTACAGGGGGATCCTACGAGCAGTACTTC	CASSTTGGSYEQYF
16	NA	TRBV7-9	TRBJ2-3	once	TGTGCCAGCAGCTCGTCAAGCGGGTCGAGCACAGATACGCAGTATTTT	CASSSSSGSSTDTQYF
14	NA	TRBV6-1	TRBJ1-1	NA	TGTGCCAGCAGGGCCGGGACAACGAACACTGAAGCTTTCTTT	CASRAGTTNTEAFF
14	NA	TRBV7-3	TRBJ1-1	NA	TGTGCCAGCAGCATCACAGGGAGAGACACTGAAGCTTTCTTT	CASSITGRDTEAFF
15	NA	TRBV10-3	TRBJ1-1	NA	TGTGCCATCAGTGAGGTGGCGGGAATGGGGACTGAAGCTTTCTTT	CAISEVAGMGTEAFF
14	TRBD2	TRBV6-1	TRBJ2-7	NA	TGTGCCAGCAGGGTAGCGGGGGGGCCCGGCGAGCAGTACTTC	CASRVAGGPGEQYF
12	NA	TRBV27	TRBJ2-5	NA	TGTGCCAGCAAGAGATCCGGGGAGACCCAGTACTTC	CASKRSGETQYF
15	NA	TRBV7-3	TRBJ2-1	NA	TGTGCCAGCAGCTTCTCGACTAGTTCCCCAGGCGAGCAGTTCTTC	CASSFSTSSPGEQFF
16	TRBD2	TRBV5-4	TRBJ2-2	NA	TGTGCCAGCAGCGGGGGGGGACCGGCGAACACCGGGGAGCTGTTTTTT	CASSGGGPANTGELFF
16	TRBD2	TRBV4-2	TRBJ2-3	NA	TGTGCCAGCAGCCAAGTCCGTAGCGGGAGGAGAGATACGCAGTATTTT	CASSQVRSGRRDTQYF
14	TRBD1	TRBV27	TRBJ2-7	NA	TGTGCCAGCAGTTATAGACAGGGTGTGAACGAGCAGTACTTC	CASSYRQGVNEQYF
12	TRBD1	TRBV13	TRBJ1-2	once	TGTGCCAGCAGCTTGTGGACAGGGTCCTACACCTTC	CASSLWTGSYTF
18	TRBD2	TRBV5-1	TRBJ2-1	few	TGCGCCAGCAGCTTGGCGGGCTCGGGGGGGCCAGGCGGGCATGAGCAGTTCTTC	CASSLAGSGGPGGHEQFF
15	TRBD1	TRBV5-1	TRBJ1-5	NA	TGCGCCAGCAGCTTGGAGCCAGGGGGATATCAGCCCCAGCATTTT	CASSLEPGGYQPQHF
12	NA	TRBV7-9	TRBJ2-7	NA	TGTGCCAGCAGCTTAGAGCGGCGTGAGCAGTACTTC	CASSLERREQYF
14	NA	TRBV28	TRBJ1-2	NA	TGTGCCAGCAGTCCCCCCCGGGGGGGCTATGGCTACACCTTC	CASSPPRGGYGYTF
13	TRBD1	TRBV6-1	TRBJ1-2	NA	TGTGCCAGCGAGGGACAGTTTAACTATGGCTACACCTTC	CASEGQFNYGYTF
16	TRBD1	TRBV5-4	TRBJ1-5	once	TGTGCCAGCAGCCACTCGGGACAGGGGGGAAGACAGCCCCAGCATTTT	CASSHSGQGGRQPQHF
13	NA	TRBV9	TRBJ1-1	few	TGTGCCAGCAGCGTGGACAGGAACACTGAAGCTTTCTTT	CASSVDRNTEAFF
17	NA	TRBV19	TRBJ1-1	NA	TGTGCCAGTAGTATCCGCCTGACGGGGGGCTTGAACACTGAAGCTTTCTTT	CASSIRLTGGLNTEAFF
16	TRBD2	TRBV7-9	TRBJ2-5	NA	TGTGCCAGCAGCTTCTTTAGCGGGGGACCCCAAGAGACCCAGTACTTC	CASSFFSGGPQETQYF
17	TRBD1	TRBV30	TRBJ1-5	NA	TGTGCCTGGAGTGACAGACAGGGGGCATTTGGCAATCAGCCCCAGCATTTT	CAWSDRQGAFGNQPQHF
16	TRBD2	TRBV5-6	TRBJ2-3	NA	TGTGCCAGCAGCTTGCGGCTAGCGGGGGCCACAGATACGCAGTATTTT	CASSLRLAGATDTQYF
16	NA	TRBV4-2	TRBJ2-3	NA	TGTGCCAGCAGCCAAGATCAGACAGTCCAGGTTGGTACGCAGTATTTT	CASSQDQTVQVGTQYF
12	NA	TRBV7-9	TRBJ1-1	NA	TGTGCCAGCGGTTGGGGGGGGACTGAAGCTTTCTTT	CASGWGGTEAFF
15	TRBD1	TRBV6-1	TRBJ1-2	few	TGTGCCAGCAGTGAAGGAGAGCAGGGGGCGCGAGGCTACACCTTC	CASSEGEQGARGYTF
11	TRBD1	TRBV20-1	TRBJ2-7	once	TGCAGTGCACCGGACAGGTACGAGCAGTACTTC	CSAPDRYEQYF
15	NA	TRBV6-5	TRBJ2-6	NA	TGTGCCAGCAGTCAGCAGGGTACCGGGGCCAACGTCCTGACTTTC	CASSQQGTGANVLTF
14	NA	TRBV7-9	TRBJ1-6	NA	TGTGCCAGCAGCTCGGACTTTGTGAGTTCACCCCTCCACTTT	CASSSDFVSSPLHF
14	TRBD1	TRBV2	TRBJ2-7	NA	TGTGCCAGCAGGCGAGGACAGGCCCCCTACGAGCAGTACTTC	CASRRGQAPYEQYF
16	NA	TRBV2	TRBJ1-4	NA	TGTGCCAGCACCCGAATTGCCGGGACACCCGCTGGTGGACTGTTTTTT	CASTRIAGTPAGGLFF
16	TRBD2	TRBV5-1	TRBJ2-2	NA	TGCGCCAGCAGCTTTATCCTAGCGGGGGCCACCGGGGAGCTGTTTTTT	CASSFILAGATGELFF
14	NA	TRBV2	TRBJ1-4	NA	TGTGCCAGCAGGGCTCCCTTGGCTAATGAAAAACTGTTTTTT	CASRAPLANEKLFF
16	TRBD2	TRBV5-1	TRBJ2-5	NA	TGCGCCAGCAGCTTGGCTGTAGCGGGAGGGAGGCAGACCCAGTACTTC	CASSLAVAGGRQTQYF